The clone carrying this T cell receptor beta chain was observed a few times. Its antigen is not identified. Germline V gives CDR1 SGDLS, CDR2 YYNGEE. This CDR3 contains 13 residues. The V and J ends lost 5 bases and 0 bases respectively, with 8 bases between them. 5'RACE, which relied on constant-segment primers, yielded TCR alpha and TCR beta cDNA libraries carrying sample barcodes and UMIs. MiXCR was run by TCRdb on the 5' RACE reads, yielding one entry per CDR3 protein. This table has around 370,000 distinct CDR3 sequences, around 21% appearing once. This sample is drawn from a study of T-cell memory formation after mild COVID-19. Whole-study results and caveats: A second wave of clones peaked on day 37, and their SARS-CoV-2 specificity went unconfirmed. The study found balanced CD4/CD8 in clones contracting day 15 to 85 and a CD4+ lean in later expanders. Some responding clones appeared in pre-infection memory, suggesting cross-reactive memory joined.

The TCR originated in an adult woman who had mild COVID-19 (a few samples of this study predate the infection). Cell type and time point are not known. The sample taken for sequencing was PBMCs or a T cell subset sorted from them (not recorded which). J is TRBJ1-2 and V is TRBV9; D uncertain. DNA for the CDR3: TGTGCCAGCAGGTCCCAAACTAACTATGGCTACACCTTC. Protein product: CASRSQTNYGYTF.